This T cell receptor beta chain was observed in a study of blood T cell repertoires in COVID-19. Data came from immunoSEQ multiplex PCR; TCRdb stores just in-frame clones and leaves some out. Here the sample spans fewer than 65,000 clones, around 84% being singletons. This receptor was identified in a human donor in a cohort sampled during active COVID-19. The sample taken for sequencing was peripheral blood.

In nucleotides, the CDR3 is TGTGCCAGCAGGGCCCCTCCGGGGGGACCCCTCCTTGGGGCCAACGTCCTGACTTTC. Protein sequence: CASRAPPGGPLLGANVLTF. The chain uses TRBV28 and TRBJ2-6, with TRBD2 matching 7 bases. V dropped 6 bases and J dropped 3; count of bases not matched to a gene: 17. CDR3 length: 19 amino acids. Germline V gives CDR1 MDHEN, CDR2 SYDVKM.